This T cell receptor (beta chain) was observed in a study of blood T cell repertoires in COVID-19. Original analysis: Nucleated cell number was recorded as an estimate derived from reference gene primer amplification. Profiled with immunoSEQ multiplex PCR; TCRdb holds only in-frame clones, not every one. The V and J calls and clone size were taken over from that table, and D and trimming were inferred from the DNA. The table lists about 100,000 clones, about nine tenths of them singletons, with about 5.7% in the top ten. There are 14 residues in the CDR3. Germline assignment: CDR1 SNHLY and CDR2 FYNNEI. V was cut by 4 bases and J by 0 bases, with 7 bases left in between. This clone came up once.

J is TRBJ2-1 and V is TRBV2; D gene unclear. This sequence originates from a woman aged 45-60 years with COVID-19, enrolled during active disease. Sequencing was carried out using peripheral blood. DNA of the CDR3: TGTGCCAGCAGTGTTCTCAGCTCCTACAATGAGCAGTTCTTC. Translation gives CASSVLSSYNEQFF. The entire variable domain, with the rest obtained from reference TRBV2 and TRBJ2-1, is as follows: EPEVTQTPSHQVTQMGQEVILRCVPISNHLYFYWYRQILGQKVEFLVSFYNNEISEKSEIFDDQFSVERPDGSNFTLKIRSTKLEDSAMYFCASSVLSSYNEQFFGPGTRLTVL.